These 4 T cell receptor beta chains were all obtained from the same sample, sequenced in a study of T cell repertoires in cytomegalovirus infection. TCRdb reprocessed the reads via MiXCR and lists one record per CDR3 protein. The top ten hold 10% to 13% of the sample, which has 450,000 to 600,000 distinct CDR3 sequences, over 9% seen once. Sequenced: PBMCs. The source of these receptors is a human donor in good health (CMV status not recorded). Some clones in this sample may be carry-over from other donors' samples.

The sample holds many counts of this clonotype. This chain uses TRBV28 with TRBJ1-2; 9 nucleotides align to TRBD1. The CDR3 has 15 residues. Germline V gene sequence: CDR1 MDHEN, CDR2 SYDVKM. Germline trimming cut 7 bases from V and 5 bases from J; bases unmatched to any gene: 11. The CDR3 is CASTLARDRDYGYTF. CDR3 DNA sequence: TGTGCCAGCACCCTGGCCCGGGACAGGGATTATGGCTACACCTTC.

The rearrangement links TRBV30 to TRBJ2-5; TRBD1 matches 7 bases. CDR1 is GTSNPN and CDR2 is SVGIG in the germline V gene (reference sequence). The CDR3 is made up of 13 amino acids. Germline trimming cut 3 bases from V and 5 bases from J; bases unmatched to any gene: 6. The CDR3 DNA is TGTGCCTGGAGGACCGGGACAGTTGAGACCCAGTACTTC. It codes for CAWRTGTVETQYF.

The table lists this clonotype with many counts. The CDR3 nucleotides read TGTGCCAGCATCGCTACCACATTGAAGGGAGGCTACACCTTC. Translation: CASIATTLKGGYTF. V usage is TRBV6-6 and J usage is TRBJ1-2; D call uncertain. Trimming took off 7 bases at V and 8 bases at J, with 20 bases between the two ends. Germline V gene data show CDR1 as MNHNY and CDR2 as SVGAGI (reference sequence). The CDR3 totals 14 residues.

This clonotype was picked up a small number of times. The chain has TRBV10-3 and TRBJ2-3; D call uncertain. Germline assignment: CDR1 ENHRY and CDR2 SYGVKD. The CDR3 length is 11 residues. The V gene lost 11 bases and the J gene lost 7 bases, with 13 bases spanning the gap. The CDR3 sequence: CAARGENTQYF. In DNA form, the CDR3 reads TGTGCCGCCCGCGGCGAGAATACGCAGTATTTT.